This T cell receptor (beta chain) was found in a study of T cell repertoires in cytomegalovirus infection. Each CDR3 protein is one row after TCRdb ran MiXCR on the reads. The sample shows over 150,000 distinct CDR3 sequences, about a sixth of them seen only once. Findings of the study overall: HLA-C-restricted CMV-specific TCR beta clonotypes prevailed in the ex vivo response.

About this clonotype itself: Its specificity is not known.

V lost 2 bases to trimming and J lost 4 bases; unmatched junction nucleotides: 3. The CDR3 runs to 14 residues. Per germline, CDR1 MNHEY and CDR2 SVGAGI. The V call is TRBV6-5, the J call TRBJ1-1; 8 nucleotides align to TRBD1. This sequence was found in a human donor in good health (CMV status not recorded). Some clones in this sample may be carry-over from other donors' samples. The sequencing sample was made of CD8+ T cells from PBMCs. CDR3 residues: CASSYATGATEAFF. As DNA, the CDR3 is TGTGCCAGCAGTTACGCGACAGGGGCCACTGAAGCTTTCTTT.